The sequence of this T cell receptor (beta chain) was determined in a study of T cells after yellow fever vaccination. For the study at large: Fractions containing few cells were prepared with SMART-Seq v4 Ultra Low Input. Findings and limits, study-wide: Peaking on day 5 versus 15, the secondary response was faster but weaker. Once the booster was given, most primary-vaccination clones reappeared, at roughly 96% for CD4 and more than 85% for CD8.

MiXCR was run by TCRdb on the 5' RACE reads, yielding one entry per CDR3 protein. The sample carries under 400,000 distinct CDR3 sequences, about 12% recorded once. As for this clonotype: Antigen specificity is unknown.

This CDR3 contains 15 residues. J lost 5 bases, V lost 3 bases, and 6 bases had no gene match. The chain combines TRBV12-3 or TRBV12-4 with TRBJ2-3; 9 bases align to TRBD1. This TCR was sampled from a young man who received the YFV17D yellow fever vaccine. The source material was CD4+ T cells sorted from PBMCs, sampled 15 days after the yellow fever booster vaccination. This CDR3 reads CASSFTTGGGDTQYF. In DNA form, the CDR3 reads TGTGCCAGCAGTTTCACGACAGGGGGAGGAGATACGCAGTATTTT.